The 13 T cell receptor beta chains in this list originate from one sample, sequenced in a study of cytomegalovirus exposure and HLA in healthy donors. Primers included in the PCR were 60 Vbeta and 13 Jbeta primers. Only in-frame clones appear in the TCRdb table, and some are missing; sequencing was by immunoSEQ multiplex PCR. Among about 120,000 clones listed, 82% were seen once. The sequencing input was PBMCs. These receptor sequences come from a woman under 30 in good health and CMV-seronegative.

This sequence joins TRBV10-1 and TRBJ2-6; TRBD2 is a possible D gene (6 bases). This CDR3 spans 16 amino acids. Trimming cost V 8 bases and J 2 bases, with 16 bases left between them. Per the germline V gene, CDR1 is WNHNN and CDR2 is SYGVQD (reference sequence). The CDR3 coding sequence is TGCGCCAGCTCAAAGGGAGGAGAGGCTGGGGCCAACGTCCTGACTTTC. Translating it yields CASSKGGEAGANVLTF.

This clone was found a few times. This chain connects TRBV5-1 to TRBJ2-7, with TRBD2 identical over 12 bases. CDR3 size: 15 residues. After removal of 2 bases from V and 4 bases from J, the junction contained 4 bases not matched to a gene. CDR1 is SGHRS and CDR2 is YFSETQ in the germline V gene. CDR3 protein: CASSFTSGGNYEQYF. The DNA of the CDR3 is TGCGCCAGCAGCTTCACTAGCGGGGGGAATTACGAGCAGTACTTC.

The V and J genes are TRBV19 and TRBJ1-1; D not resolved. This CDR3 has 13 residues. V lost 0 bases, J lost 3 bases, and 5 bases lay in between. CDR1 LNHDA and CDR2 SQIVND come from the germline V gene (reference sequence). In nucleotides, the CDR3 is TGTGCCAGTAGTATAGACAGTTACACTGAAGCTTTCTTT. Translation gives CASSIDSYTEAFF. The whole variable domain, remainder taken from reference TRBV19 and TRBJ1-1, is DGGITQSPKYLFRKEGQNVTLSCEQNLNHDAMYWYRQDPGQGLRLIYYSQIVNDFQKGDIAEGYSVSREKKESFPLTVTSAQKNPTAFYLCASSIDSYTEAFFGQGTRLTVV.

This clone was recorded once. This chain uses TRBV5-4 with TRBJ1-1; TRBD1 matches 8 bases. The V and J ends lost 4 bases and 0 bases, in that order; junction bases with no gene match: 5. The CDR3 has 15 residues. Per the germline V gene, CDR1 is SGHNT and CDR2 is YYREEE (reference sequence). The CDR3 bases are TGTGCCAGCAGCCCACGGGACAGGTTGAACACTGAAGCTTTCTTT. It is translated as CASSPRDRLNTEAFF.

This clone appeared a few times. This chain connects TRBV2 to TRBJ2-7, with TRBD2 matching 7 bases. The CDR3 has 17 amino acids. Germline CDR1 reads SNHLY; CDR2 reads FYNNEI. V lost 7 bases to trimming and J lost 1 base; unmatched junction nucleotides: 16. CDR3 in DNA: TGTGCCAGCATGCTGGGGGGGACCGGGACCAAGTCCTACGAGCAGTACTTC. Protein sequence: CASMLGGTGTKSYEQYF.

This clone turned up a few times. The V call is TRBV27, the J call TRBJ1-1; 7 bases align to TRBD1. The trim removed 2 bases at V and 0 bases at J, leaving 9 bases unmatched. CDR1 is MNHEY and CDR2 is SMNVEV in the germline V gene (reference sequence). This CDR3 spans 17 amino acids. The CDR3 DNA is TGTGCCAGCAGTTTAGGGCGGCGGGACAGTTTGAACACTGAAGCTTTCTTT. Amino acids: CASSLGRRDSLNTEAFF.

This sequence joins TRBV28 and TRBJ1-2; D gene unclear. From germline, CDR1 is MDHEN and CDR2 SYDVKM. CDR3 length: 11 residues. V was trimmed by 3 bases and J by 5 bases, leaving 4 bases between them. Here the CDR3 reads CASSFQYGYTF. CDR3 coding DNA: TGTGCCAGCAGTTTCCAGTATGGCTACACCTTC.

The rearrangement links TRBV4-3 to TRBJ1-5, with D maybe TRBD1 (5 bases). Trimming shortened V by 0 bases and J by 1 base, and 7 bases separated the two germline ends. This CDR3 has 15 residues. Germline values: CDR1 LGHNA, CDR2 YSLEER. The CDR3 nucleotides are TGCGCCAGCAGCCAAGACAGGGTCAGCAATCAGCCCCAGCATTTT. This codes for CASSQDRVSNQPQHF.

The CDR3 loop is CASSTGGWYEQYF. The CDR3 DNA reads as TGTGCCAGCAGCACAGGGGGCTGGTACGAGCAGTACTTC. The chain joins TRBV6-1 to TRBJ2-7, with 9 bases matching TRBD1. V trimming: 6 bases; J trimming: 4 bases; junction bases outside the gene matches: 4. CDR3 size: 13 residues. Germline V lookup: CDR1 MNHNS, CDR2 SASEGT.

The J gene is TRBJ2-3, the V gene TRBV9; a possible D gene is TRBD2 (6 bases). The CDR3 spans 16 residues. The V gene's germline CDR1 is SGDLS and CDR2 YYNGEE. Between the trimmed V and J ends, which lost 0 bases and 0 bases, there was a span of 11 bases. In DNA form, the CDR3 reads TGTGCCAGCAGCGTAGGATTAGCGGATAGCACAGATACGCAGTATTTT. Protein: CASSVGLADSTDTQYF.

J is TRBJ2-3 and V is TRBV11-2, with D perhaps TRBD1 (5 bases). The germline gives CDR1 SGHAT, CDR2 FQNNGV. Trimming pared 0 bases from V and 3 bases from J, leaving 7 bases between. The CDR3 is made up of 14 amino acids. CDR3 nucleotides: TGTGCCAGCAGCTTAGACAGGGCAACAGATACGCAGTATTTT. Its translation is CASSLDRATDTQYF.

The genes are TRBV19 and TRBJ2-5, with 7 bases that match TRBD2. From germline, CDR1 is LNHDA and CDR2 SQIVND (reference sequence). CDR3 length equals 13 residues. The trim removed 4 bases at V and 7 bases at J, leaving 6 bases unmatched. The CDR3 DNA follows: TGTGCCAGTAGTACCGGACTAGTCGGGACCCAGTACTTC. Its translation is CASSTGLVGTQYF.

V usage is TRBV27 and J usage is TRBJ2-1; no definite D call. Trimming shortened V by 2 bases and J by 8 bases, and 13 bases separated the two germline ends. The CDR3 has 14 amino acids. The germline gives CDR1 MNHEY, CDR2 SMNVEV (reference sequence). The chain's CDR3 is CASSLGLPVDEQFF. CDR3 in DNA: TGTGCCAGCAGTTTAGGGCTACCCGTAGATGAGCAGTTCTTC.